The clone carrying this T cell receptor beta chain was seen repeatedly, ten times or more. Its antigen is still unknown. This sample is part of a study of T cells in Graves' hyperthyroidism and ophthalmopathy. Study details: At initial diagnosis, before any treatment had begun, peripheral blood was obtained. Findings and limits, study-wide: Blood also held most thyroid clonotypes expanded beyond 0.001.

Recently diagnosed hyperthyroidism of less than 2 months' duration affected patients aged 18 to 65. Extraction of PBMCs used under 13 ml of fresh peripheral blood. TCR beta CDR3 sequences were amplified from RNA transcripts. HTBI primers were used for first-round RT-PCR of the TCR CDR3. Using its own MiXCR run on the multiplex PCR reads, TCRdb lists one record per CDR3 protein. The sample consists of 500,000 to 750,000 distinct CDR3 sequences, 15% to 19% of them appearing once. This TCR derives from a woman younger than 45 with Graves' hyperthyroidism. What was sequenced was blood.

The chain's CDR3 is CASSLILGTETSGRRGDTQYF. The CDR3 DNA follows: TGTGCCAGCAGTTTAATTTTGGGGACGGAAACTAGCGGGAGGCGAGGAGATACGCAGTATTTT. This chain connects TRBV12-3 or TRBV12-4 to TRBJ2-3; 12 positions match TRBD2. The CDR3 extends over 21 amino acids. The V segment lost 2 bases and the J segment 5 bases; nucleotides outside the gene matches: 20.